The 17 T cell receptor beta chains in this list originate from one sample, sequenced in a study of regulatory T cells in long-lasting Graves disease. Arm-PCR of CDR3 regions with iRepertoire HTBI primers generated TCR beta libraries. TCRdb re-analysed the multiplex PCR reads in MiXCR, keeping a single row per CDR3 protein. The sample records about 540,000 distinct CDR3 sequences, roughly 12% being singletons. The time point: newly diagnosed GD, antithyroid drugs for less than 3 months. RNA from PBMCs was the source of the TCR library. These data were likewise used in another study, on T cells in Graves' hyperthyroidism and ophthalmopathy.

The source was peripheral blood mononuclear cells (PBMCs), collected at new diagnosis, from a patient treated with antithyroid drugs. The origin of the receptors is a man aged 25-45 years with Graves disease.

This clonotype was counted many times. The V and J genes are TRBV27 and TRBJ2-3, with D unclear. V was clipped by 5 bases and J by 3 bases, with 12 bases between them. Germline V gene data show CDR1 as MNHEY and CDR2 as SMNVEV (reference sequence). The CDR3 is 14 amino acids. The CDR3: CASSRRVVTDTQYF. Written as DNA, the CDR3 is TGTGCCAGCAGTCGTAGAGTAGTAACAGATACGCAGTATTTT.

Regarding this clonotype: This may arise from a read error, as a much more abundant clone is one base away. The V call is TRBV6-9, the J call TRBJ1-1; D ambiguous. V shed 3 bases and J shed 0 bases, with 11 bases lying between them. Germline CDR1 and CDR2: MNHGY and SVAAGI. The CDR3 runs to 15 residues. DNA of the CDR3: TGTGCCAGCAGTTACCCGGGTCAGATGAACACTGAAGCTTTCTTT. It translates to CASSYPGQMNTEAFF.

This clonotype occurred a few times. The junction does not match germline at one end; this may be a read error. V gene TRBV19 combines with J gene TRBJ2-3, with 7 nucleotides matching TRBD2. Per the germline V gene, CDR1 is LNHDA and CDR2 is SQIVND (reference sequence). There are 14 residues in the CDR3. Here the CDR3 DNA reads TGTACCAGTAATGGGAGGGAAGGCCCAGATACGCAGTATTTT. It yields the protein CTSNGREGPDTQYF.

This clonotype was observed a few times. The rearrangement joins TRBV6-1 to TRBJ2-3; 10 nucleotides line up with TRBD1. Unmatched junction bases numbered 1, after V lost 6 bases and J lost 4 bases. The CDR3 length is 13 residues. CDR1 is MNHNS and CDR2 is SASEGT in the germline V gene. The CDR3 loop is CASRGTGADTQYF. CDR3 sequence (DNA): TGTGCCAGCAGGGGGACAGGGGCAGATACGCAGTATTTT.

This clonotype was found many times. V and J are TRBV11-2 and TRBJ2-1; TRBD2 might be the D (6 bases). Trimming removed 5 bases from V and 4 bases from J, with 12 bases in between. Per germline, CDR1 SGHAT and CDR2 FQNNGV. This CDR3 is built from 14 residues. The CDR3 nucleotides read TGTGCCAGCAGCGTAGTGGCGGGGTACAATGAGCAGTTCTTC. Amino acid sequence: CASSVVAGYNEQFF.

This clonotype was seen many times. This chain links TRBV20-1 with TRBJ2-7; 9 bases are a match to TRBD1. Germline trimming cut 3 bases from V and 5 bases from J; bases unmatched to any gene: 11. There are 15 residues in the CDR3. Germline CDR1 is DFQATT and CDR2 is SNEGSKA (reference sequence). The CDR3 sequence: CSASSYRGLANEQYF. The CDR3 nucleotides read TGCAGTGCTAGTTCCTACAGGGGGCTAGCGAACGAGCAGTACTTC.

This clonotype was observed at least ten times. The rearrangement links TRBV7-2 to TRBJ1-6; D gene ambiguous. V was cut by 1 base and J by 6 bases, with 10 bases left in between. The germline gives CDR1 SGHTA, CDR2 FQGNSA. This CDR3 has 15 amino acids. CDR3: CASSLGQSPNSPLHF. DNA of the CDR3: TGTGCCAGCAGCTTAGGGCAATCCCCTAATTCACCCCTCCACTTT.

The chain has TRBV7-7 and TRBJ2-2; D may be TRBD1 (5 bases). The CDR3 runs to 16 residues. Germline V gene sequence: CDR1 SSHAT, CDR2 FNYEAQ (reference sequence). Deletions cut 5 bases from V and 6 bases from J, with 19 bases between. The CDR3 reads CASSPQAGSVAGELFF. The CDR3 DNA reads TGTGCCAGCAGCCCACAGGCAGGGTCGGTCGCCGGGGAGCTGTTTTTT.

The chain employs TRBV7-2 and TRBJ2-3; D is possibly TRBD2 (6 bases). CDR1 is SGHTA, CDR2 FQGNSA, per germline. The CDR3 is 15 amino acids. Trimming took 1 base from V and 7 from J, leaving 15 bases between them. The CDR3 region is CASSLGGMEHHTQYF. In nucleotides, the CDR3 is TGTGCCAGCAGCTTAGGCGGGATGGAACACCATACGCAGTATTTT.

This clonotype was recorded at least ten times. In DNA form, the CDR3 reads TGTGCCAGCAGCTTAGGGACTAGCGGAAGCACAGATACGCAGTATTTT. This translates into CASSLGTSGSTDTQYF. The rearrangement links TRBV7-9 to TRBJ2-3, with 10 positions matching TRBD2. Trimming at V came to 1 base and at J to 0 bases, leaving 1 base not matched to a gene. This CDR3 is 16 amino acids long. Germline CDR1 reads SEHNR; CDR2 reads FQNEAQ (reference sequence).

There are many counts of this clonotype. V usage is TRBV11-2 and J usage is TRBJ2-3; 7 bases match TRBD1. V lost 3 bases, J lost 6 bases, and 9 bases stayed unmatched. The CDR3 has 15 residues. CDR1 and CDR2 (germline): SGHAT, FQNNGV. This CDR3 reads CASSFSPTGEDTQYF. The CDR3 DNA sequence: TGTGCCAGCAGCTTTTCACCCACAGGGGAGGATACGCAGTATTTT.

To note about this clonotype: A much larger clone lies a single base off, so this may be a read error. The rearrangement joins TRBV5-8 to TRBJ2-5; 8 nucleotides agree with TRBD2. The CDR3 is made up of 13 amino acids. Germline V gene lookup returns CDR1 SGHTS and CDR2 YDEGEE. In nucleotides, the CDR3 is TGTACCAGCAGCCAAGGCGGGGGGGAGACCCAGTACTTC. Protein sequence: CTSSQGGGETQYF.

The V and J genes are TRBV19 and TRBJ1-5; no clear D. Germline CDR1 and CDR2: LNHDA and SQIVND (reference sequence). Deletions cut 1 base from V and 0 bases from J, with 10 bases between. This CDR3 region has 16 residues. CDR3 DNA: TGTGCCAGTAGTATAGTAGGGTCGTATAGCAATCAGCCCCAGCATTTT. This encodes CASSIVGSYSNQPQHF.

This clonotype showed up many times. This chain joins TRBV7-9 and TRBJ2-1; maybe TRBD2 (9 bases). The V end was cut by 5 bases, the J end by 6 bases, with 17 bases between. This CDR3 has 15 residues. CDR1 and CDR2 from the germline V gene are SEHNR and FQNEAQ (reference sequence). CDR3 DNA sequence: TGTGCCAGCAGCCAGGGGGCGGGAGGGAGCAATGAGCAGTTCTTC. Translated, it gives CASSQGAGGSNEQFF. Combining the CDR3 with reference TRBV7-9 and TRBJ2-1 gives the whole variable domain DTGVSQNPRHKITKRGQNVTFRCDPISEHNRLYWYRQTLGQGPEFLTYFQNEAQLEKSRLLSDRFSAERPKGSFSTLEIQRTEQGDSAMYLCASSQGAGGSNEQFFGPGTRLTVL.

This clonotype was counted ten times or more. The rearrangement joins TRBV27 to TRBJ2-1; 7 nucleotides agree with TRBD1. The length of the CDR3 is 14 residues. Trimming cost V 6 bases and J 5 bases; bases outside gene matches: 7. Germline values: CDR1 MNHEY, CDR2 SMNVEV (reference sequence). In nucleotides, the CDR3 is TGTGCCAGCAGGATCCGGACAGGCGACAATGAGCAGTTCTTC. Amino acid sequence: CASRIRTGDNEQFF.

This clonotype turned up a few times. V and J are TRBV12-3 or TRBV12-4 and TRBJ2-2; 9 positions match TRBD2. The CDR3 sequence is 16 residues long. Trimming took 6 bases from V and 6 from J; bases not matched to a gene: 11. This chain's CDR3 is CASSATGGRVAGELFF. Written as DNA, the CDR3 is TGTGCCAGCAGCGCAACGGGCGGGAGGGTAGCCGGGGAGCTGTTTTTT.

This clonotype occurred many times. The rearrangement uses TRBV9 and TRBJ1-5; TRBD1 is a possible D gene (6 bases). V lost 7 bases and J 0 bases, leaving 20 bases between the germline ends. The CDR3 loop spans 17 amino acids. Germline loops: CDR1 SGDLS, CDR2 YYNGEE. This CDR3 is CASSEGIGGRSNQPQHF. The CDR3, as DNA: TGTGCCAGCTCCGAGGGGATTGGGGGCCGTAGCAATCAGCCCCAGCATTTT.